This T cell receptor beta chain was captured in a study of regulatory T cells in long-lasting Graves disease. In its sample, this clonotype was seen many times. Its antigen is not known. Arm-PCR of CDR3 regions and iRepertoire HTBI primers were the basis on which TCR beta libraries were built. MiXCR was run by TCRdb on the multiplex PCR reads, yielding one entry per CDR3 protein. This sample has over 450,000 distinct CDR3 sequences, with roughly a fifth found just once. Time point here: persistent/refractory GD, antithyroid drugs over 5 years with positive TRAb. After RNA was extracted from PBMCs, the TCR library was made from it. Study outcomes and limitations: It was in persistent disease that TRBV28, TRBJ1-2 and TRBJ2-5 were favored.

This CDR3 is built from 14 residues. The germline CDR1 and CDR2 sequences are MDHEN and SYDVKM. Trimming removed 0 bases from V and 4 bases from J, with 10 bases in between. The rearrangement uses TRBV28 and TRBJ2-7; unclear D gene. Sequenced here: peripheral blood mononuclear cells (PBMCs), sampled when the disease was refractory, from a patient treated with antithyroid drugs. This sequence was found in a female donor with Graves disease. CDR3 protein: CASSLWGNRYEQYF. DNA of the CDR3: TGTGCCAGCAGTTTATGGGGAAATAGGTACGAGCAGTACTTC.